The 10 T cell receptor beta chains below were found in one sample sequenced in a study of shared clonotypes between healthy human individuals. Profiling relied on immunoSEQ multiplex PCR, and the TCRdb table lists in-frame clones only, not all of them. The table records 1,400,000 or so clones, approximately 98.5% of them present only once. The sample consisted of naive CD4+ T cells sorted from blood. The sample's subset: CD45RA+ positively selected. These receptors all come from a man younger than 45 in good health.

The V gene is TRBV27, the J gene TRBJ2-7, with D possibly being TRBD2 (5 bases). The germline V gene has CDR1 MNHEY and CDR2 SMNVEV (reference sequence). Deletions cut 5 bases from V and 0 bases from J, with 17 bases between. There are 16 residues in the CDR3. The CDR3 sequence: CASSPYLGENSYEQYF. The CDR3, as DNA: TGTGCCAGCAGTCCCTACCTCGGGGAGAACTCCTACGAGCAGTACTTC.

The chain couples TRBV29-1 to TRBJ2-1, with 7 bases lining up with TRBD2. The CDR3 has 14 amino acids. Trimming cost V 5 bases and J 9 bases; bases outside gene matches: 13. From germline, CDR1 is SQVTM and CDR2 ANQGSEA. CDR3 loop: CSVPLYAGVGEQFF. The CDR3 bases are TGCAGCGTTCCCTTGTACGCGGGAGTGGGTGAGCAGTTCTTC.

The chain joins TRBV6-1 to TRBJ1-3; possible D gene TRBD1, 5 bases. This CDR3 spans 15 amino acids. Per germline, CDR1 MNHNS and CDR2 SASEGT. Trimming removed 4 bases at V and 0 bases at J, with 10 bases between. The CDR3 is CASSVQVFSGNTIYF. The CDR3 bases are TGTGCCAGCAGTGTACAGGTTTTCTCTGGAAACACCATATATTTT.

The DNA of the CDR3 is TGTGCCAGCAGTTCTCAGCCGGGACAGTCCTACGAGCAGTACTTC. Translating gives CASSSQPGQSYEQYF. The J gene is TRBJ2-7, the V gene TRBV6-5; 7 bases align to TRBD1. Germline assignment: CDR1 MNHEY and CDR2 SVGAGI. This CDR3 region has 15 residues. V was clipped by 4 bases and J by 1 base; unmatched bases: 7.

The chain couples TRBV18 to TRBJ1-1; D call uncertain. CDR1 and CDR2 (germline): KGHSH, LQKENI. The V and J ends lost 1 base and 2 bases respectively, with 8 bases between them. The CDR3 contains 14 residues. DNA for the CDR3: TGTGCCAGCTCACCACTAACAGCAAACACTGAAGCTTTCTTT. Its protein is CASSPLTANTEAFF. Full variable domain (remainder filled in from reference TRBV18 and TRBJ1-1): NAGVMQNPRHLVRRRGQEARLRCSPMKGHSHVYWYRQLPEEGLKFMVYLQKENIIDESGMPKERFSAEFPKEGPSILRIQQVVRGDSAAYFCASSPLTANTEAFFGQGTRLTVV.

The chain has TRBV28 and TRBJ2-2; 7 positions match TRBD2. The CDR3 extends over 18 amino acids. After removal of 6 bases from V and 1 base from J, the junction contained 14 bases not matched to a gene. CDR1 is MDHEN, CDR2 SYDVKM, per germline. The CDR3 region is CASSGWGEREVNTGELFF. DNA for the CDR3: TGTGCCAGCAGCGGTTGGGGGGAGCGGGAAGTGAACACCGGGGAGCTGTTTTTT.

The V call is TRBV30, the J call TRBJ2-1; TRBD2 matches at 7 bases. Germline lookup yields CDR1 GTSNPN and CDR2 SVGIG (reference sequence). The ends lost 3 bases at V and 0 bases at J; junction bases unmatched: 5. This CDR3 is 15 amino acids long. The CDR3 protein is CAWRSGGSSYNEQFF. Here the CDR3 DNA reads TGTGCCTGGAGATCAGGCGGGAGCTCCTACAATGAGCAGTTCTTC.

V and J are TRBV28 and TRBJ1-5; TRBD1 might be the D (5 bases). V lost 1 base and J 2 bases, leaving 9 bases between the germline ends. Per the germline V gene, CDR1 is MDHEN and CDR2 is SYDVKM. The CDR3 totals 15 residues. The CDR3: CASSLYGDRNQPQHF. The CDR3, as DNA: TGTGCCAGCAGTTTATATGGGGACCGCAATCAGCCCCAGCATTTT.

This chain uses TRBV5-5 with TRBJ1-5, with TRBD1 as a possible D gene (5 bases). The V and J ends lost 4 bases and 3 bases respectively, with 11 bases between them. CDR1 is SGHKS, CDR2 YYEKEE, per germline (reference sequence). This CDR3 has 14 amino acids. The DNA for the CDR3 is TGTGCCAGCAGCCTAGACAGCTTCAATCAGCCCCAGCATTTT. It is translated as CASSLDSFNQPQHF.

The chain links TRBV18 to TRBJ2-5; 13 bases are shared with TRBD2. The CDR3 covers 19 residues. V was pared by 2 bases and J by 4 bases, with 13 bases of the junction left unmatched. Germline lookup yields CDR1 KGHSH and CDR2 LQKENI. CDR3: CASSPFLRLAGGKGETQYF. Here the CDR3 DNA reads TGTGCCAGCTCACCATTCCTGCGACTAGCGGGAGGAAAGGGAGAGACCCAGTACTTC.